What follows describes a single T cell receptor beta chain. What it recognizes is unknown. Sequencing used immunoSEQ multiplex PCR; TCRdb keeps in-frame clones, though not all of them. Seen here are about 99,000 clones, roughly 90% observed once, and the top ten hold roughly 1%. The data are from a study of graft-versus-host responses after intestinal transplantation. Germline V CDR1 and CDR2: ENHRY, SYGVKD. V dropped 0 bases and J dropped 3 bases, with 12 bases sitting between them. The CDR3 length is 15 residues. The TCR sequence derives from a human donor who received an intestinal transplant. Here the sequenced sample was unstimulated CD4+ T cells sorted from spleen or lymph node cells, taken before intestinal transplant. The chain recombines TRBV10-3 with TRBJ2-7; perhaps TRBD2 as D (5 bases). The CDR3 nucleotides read TGTGCCATCAGTGAGTCGGTGGCGGCGGGCTACGAGCAGTACTTC. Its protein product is CAISESVAAGYEQYF.